One sample yielded the 6 T cell receptor beta chains listed below, sequenced in a study of blood T cell repertoires in COVID-19. Sequenced by immunoSEQ multiplex PCR; TCRdb stores in-frame clones only, minus some. The sample yields tens of thousands of clones, roughly four fifths seen once. The sequenced sample was peripheral blood. The receptor set was obtained from a human donor in a cohort sampled during active COVID-19.

This clone was counted only a few times. The chain has TRBV30 and TRBJ1-5; tentative D call: TRBD1 (5 bases). The CDR3 is 15 amino acids. Germline V gene lookup returns CDR1 GTSNPN and CDR2 SVGIG (reference sequence). Trimming shortened V by 0 bases and J by 4 bases, and 13 bases separated the two germline ends. The CDR3 region is CAWSVRGLTNQPQHF. In nucleotides, the CDR3 is TGTGCCTGGAGTGTACGGGGACTGACTAATCAGCCCCAGCATTTT.

This clone was detected a few times. CDR3 in amino acids: CASSPQRGQGATGELFF. The CDR3 coding sequence is TGTGCCAGCTCACCACAAAGGGGACAGGGGGCCACCGGGGAGCTGTTTTTT. The V gene is TRBV18, the J gene TRBJ2-2, with 12 nucleotides matching TRBD1. With 1 base clipped from V and 4 bases from J, the junction kept 4 bases outside the gene matches. The CDR3 is 17 residues long. Germline V gene data show CDR1 as KGHSH and CDR2 as LQKENI.

This clone turned up a few times. V gene TRBV7-8 combines with J gene TRBJ1-1; D is unresolved. Germline lookup yields CDR1 SGHVS and CDR2 FQNEAQ. The CDR3 consists of 13 residues. V gave up 1 base and J gave up 1 base, with 4 bases separating them. DNA of the CDR3: TGTGCCAGCAGCTTAGACAGGAACACTGAAGCTTTCTTT. Translated, it gives CASSLDRNTEAFF. Looking up the rest from reference TRBV7-8 and TRBJ1-1 gives the full variable domain: GAGVSQSPRYKVAKRGQDVALRCDPISGHVSLFWYQQALGQGPEFLTYFQNEAQLDKSGLPSDRFFAERPEGSVSTLKIQRTQQEDSAVYLCASSLDRNTEAFFGQGTRLTVV.

The V call is TRBV6-2 or TRBV6-3, the J call TRBJ2-5; no definite D call. With 0 bases removed from V and 5 bases from J, the gap between germline ends came to 4 bases. The germline V gene encodes CDR1 MNHEY and CDR2 SVGEGT. CDR3 size: 12 residues. CDR3 sequence reads: CASSYSRETQYF. CDR3 DNA sequence: TGTGCCAGCAGTTACTCGCGGGAGACCCAGTACTTC.

The chain couples TRBV6-5 to TRBJ2-3, with D perhaps TRBD2 (6 bases). The CDR3 runs 14 residues. Germline-derived CDR1 and CDR2 are MNHEY and SVGAGI. The V and J ends lost 6 bases and 0 bases respectively, with 10 bases between them. The CDR3 nucleotides read TGTGCCAGCAGCCTCGGGGGAAGCACAGATACGCAGTATTTT. It specifies CASSLGGSTDTQYF.

This rearrangement joins TRBV2 to TRBJ2-5, with a possible D match to TRBD1 (5 bases). The CDR3 length is 14 residues. Per the germline V gene, CDR1 is SNHLY and CDR2 is FYNNEI. Trimming cost V 5 bases and J 3 bases, with 13 bases left between them. The CDR3 region is CASSWGTTEETQYF. The CDR3 DNA reads as TGTGCCAGCAGTTGGGGTACGACAGAAGAGACCCAGTACTTC.